This T cell receptor (beta chain) was documented in a study of blood T cell repertoires in COVID-19. Study-level information: From T cells, B-cell-depleted T cells, or PBMCs came the material, which was cDNA or gDNA.

In the original analysis: Reference gene primer amplification gave nucleated cell count estimates. Libraries were prepared by immunoSEQ multiplex PCR; TCRdb keeps only in-frame clonotypes and omits some of them. V and J calls and clone size come straight from that table; D and trimming were deduced from the DNA. This sample carries about 160,000 clones, about 80% of them seen once, and the ten largest clones take around a fifth. V lost 4 bases, J lost 5 bases, and 8 bases stayed unmatched. Germline-derived CDR1 and CDR2 are SGHTA and FQGNSA. The CDR3 extends over 17 amino acids. The sequence was collected from a woman aged 80 or over with acute or convalescent COVID-19. The chain combines TRBV7-2 with TRBJ2-4; TRBD2 matches 13 bases. Sequenced input: peripheral blood. The CDR3 reads CASSSWTSGRSENIQYF. In nucleotides, the CDR3 is TGTGCCAGCAGCTCCTGGACTAGCGGGAGATCAGAAAACATTCAGTACTTC.